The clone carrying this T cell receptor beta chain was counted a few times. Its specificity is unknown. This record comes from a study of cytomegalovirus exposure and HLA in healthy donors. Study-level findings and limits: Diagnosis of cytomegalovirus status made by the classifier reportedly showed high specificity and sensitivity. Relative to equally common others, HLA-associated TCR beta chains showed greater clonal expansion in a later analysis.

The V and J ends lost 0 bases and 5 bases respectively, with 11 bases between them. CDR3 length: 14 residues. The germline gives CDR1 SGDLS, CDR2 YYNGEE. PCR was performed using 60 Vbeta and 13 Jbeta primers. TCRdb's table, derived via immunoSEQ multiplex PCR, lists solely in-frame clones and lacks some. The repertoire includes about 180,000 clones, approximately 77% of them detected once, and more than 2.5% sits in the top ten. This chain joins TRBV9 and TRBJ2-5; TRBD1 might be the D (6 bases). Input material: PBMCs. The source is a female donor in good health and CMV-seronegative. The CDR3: CASSVEGVTETQYF. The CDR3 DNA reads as TGTGCCAGCAGCGTAGAGGGGGTGACGGAGACCCAGTACTTC. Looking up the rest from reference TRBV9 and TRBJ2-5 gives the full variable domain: DSGVTQTPKHLITATGQRVTLRCSPRSGDLSVYWYQQSLDQGLQFLIQYYNGEERAKGNILERFSAQQFPDLHSELNLSSLELGDSALYFCASSVEGVTETQYFGPGTRLLVL.